This T cell receptor beta chain was found in a study of blood T cell repertoires in COVID-19. Study details: Samples taken during acute and convalescent COVID-19 were collected in the United States, Italy and Spain. T cells, B-cell-depleted T cells, or PBMCs provided the cDNA or gDNA that served as material.

In germline, CDR1 is SNHLY, CDR2 FYNNEI. V gave up 5 bases and J gave up 7 bases, with 15 bases separating them. This CDR3 spans 15 amino acids. Assay: immunoSEQ multiplex PCR; the TCRdb copy retains only in-frame clones and omits some. The sample has some 58,000 clones, about four fifths seen once; the top ten hold 25% to 40%. The sample taken for sequencing was peripheral blood. This rearrangement joins TRBV2 to TRBJ1-6; D ambiguous. The source is a human donor in a cohort sampled during active COVID-19. DNA for the CDR3: TGTGCCAGCAGTCTTTCTACAGTTTTGAATTCACCCCTCCACTTT. Protein product: CASSLSTVLNSPLHF.